The 15 T cell receptor beta chains listed next were all sequenced from one sample in a study of blood T cell repertoires in COVID-19. Using immunoSEQ multiplex PCR, the repertoire was profiled, and TCRdb retains in-frame clones only, with some absent. This table has fewer than 700,000 clones, approximately 91% appearing once. Sequencing was carried out using peripheral blood. These receptors came from a woman aged 45-59 years with COVID-19, enrolled during active disease.

A remark on this clone: The junction does not match germline at one end; this may be a read error. This chain uses TRBV6-5 with TRBJ2-7; 7 bases match TRBD1. This CDR3 is 13 amino acids long. Germline-derived CDR1 and CDR2 are MNHEY and SVGAGI. CDR3 coding DNA: TGTGCCAGCAGTCTCTACCGAGGGACAGTGGGGAACTTC. Translated, it gives CASSLYRGTVGNF.

The gene calls are TRBV6-6 and TRBJ1-2, with 9 bases fitting TRBD1. Germline V gene lookup returns CDR1 MNHNY and CDR2 SVGAGI (reference sequence). With 7 bases clipped from V and 8 bases from J, the junction kept 5 bases outside the gene matches. The CDR3 extends over 12 amino acids. The CDR3 nucleotides read TGTGCCAGCACGGGACAGGGTAAAGGCTACACCTTC. This codes for CASTGQGKGYTF.

This clone appeared a single time. The rearrangement joins TRBV21-1 to TRBJ2-7; the DNA was not compared with TRBD1, the D call given in the table. TRBV21-1 is flagged as a pseudogene. This CDR3 comprises 15 residues. The CDR3 sequence: CATSNRYRYGYEQYF. CDR3 coding DNA: TGTGCCACCTCGAACAGGTATCGCTATGGCTACGAGCAGTACTTC.

The chain uses TRBV30 and TRBJ2-3; D may be TRBD1 (5 bases). V was cut by 7 bases and J by 8 bases, with 19 bases left in between. The CDR3 is 13 amino acids. Germline values: CDR1 GTSNPN, CDR2 SVGIG (reference sequence). DNA of the CDR3: TGTGCCTCACCTCCCCCAGGGCCATGTACGCAGTATTTT. This gives the protein CASPPPGPCTQYF.

Concerning this clone itself: This specimen includes other DNA sequences encoding the same CDR3. The chain uses TRBV5-1 and TRBJ2-7, with a possible D match to TRBD2 (5 bases). The V gene's germline CDR1 is SGHRS and CDR2 YFSETQ. The V end was cut by 0 bases, the J end by 4 bases, with 5 bases between. CDR3 size: 12 residues. As DNA, the CDR3 is TGCGCCAGCAGCTTGGGCGGGTACGAGCAGTACTTC. It is translated as CASSLGGYEQYF.

This rearrangement joins TRBV30 to TRBJ2-6, with D maybe TRBD1 (5 bases). This CDR3 region has 13 residues. Germline CDR1 and CDR2: GTSNPN and SVGIG (reference sequence). The ends were cut back, 7 bases at V and 4 bases at J, with 11 bases in the middle. The CDR3 loop reads CASGQTGANVLTF. DNA of the CDR3: TGTGCCTCAGGGCAGACAGGGGCCAACGTCCTGACTTTC.

The rearrangement joins TRBV6-5 to TRBJ1-5, with 8 bases that match TRBD1. The V segment lost 2 bases and the J segment 6 bases; nucleotides outside the gene matches: 3. CDR3 length equals 14 residues. The germline gives CDR1 MNHEY, CDR2 SVGAGI. The CDR3 region has the DNA TGTGCCAGCAGTTACGGGACAGGATCTCAGCCCCAGCATTTT. Encoded protein: CASSYGTGSQPQHF.

The chain links TRBV19 to TRBJ2-2; the match to TRBD2 covers 8 bases. Trimming at V came to 8 bases and at J to 2 bases, leaving 10 bases not matched to a gene. The CDR3 spans 16 residues. CDR1 is LNHDA and CDR2 is SQIVND in the germline V gene (reference sequence). CDR3 sequence (DNA): TGTGCCAGTCGCCCCCAAGCGGGGGCTAACACCGGGGAGCTGTTTTTT. Translation gives CASRPQAGANTGELFF.

This rearrangement joins TRBV5-5 to TRBJ2-1; no definite D call. The V end lost 2 bases, the J end lost 0 bases, and 9 bases lay between the germline ends. Germline loops: CDR1 SGHKS, CDR2 YYEKEE (reference sequence). The CDR3 consists of 15 residues. The CDR3 region has the DNA TGTGCCAGCAGCTTTCTGTCCAGCTCCTACAATGAGCAGTTCTTC. Encoded protein: CASSFLSSSYNEQFF.

The chain links TRBV7-2 to TRBJ2-3; 9 positions agree with TRBD2. Germline values: CDR1 SGHTA, CDR2 FQGNSA. V lost 5 bases, J lost 4 bases, and 4 bases stayed unmatched. The CDR3 has 14 amino acids. The CDR3 DNA sequence: TGTGCCAGCAGCGGGACTAGCAGTTCAGATACGCAGTATTTT. As protein: CASSGTSSSDTQYF. Combining the CDR3 with reference TRBV7-2 and TRBJ2-3 gives the whole variable domain GAGVSQSPSNKVTEKGKDVELRCDPISGHTALYWYRQSLGQGLEFLIYFQGNSAPDKSGLPSDRFSAERTGGSVSTLTIQRTQQEDSAVYLCASSGTSSSDTQYFGPGTRLTVL.

This chain uses TRBV5-1 with TRBJ2-2; 9 nucleotides align to TRBD1. Trimming cost V 4 bases and J 8 bases; bases outside gene matches: 6. The CDR3 is made up of 14 amino acids. Germline V gene lookup returns CDR1 SGHRS and CDR2 YFSETQ. The CDR3 DNA reads TGCGCCAGCAGCCCCGGACAGGGGAAAGGGGAGCTGTTTTTT. Its translation: CASSPGQGKGELFF. Full variable domain (rest looked up from reference TRBV5-1 and TRBJ2-2): KAGVTQTPRYLIKTRGQQVTLSCSPISGHRSVSWYQQTPGQGLQFLFEYFSETQRNKGNFPGRFSGRQFSNSRSEMNVSTLELGDSALYLCASSPGQGKGELFFGEGSRLTVL.

The chain carries TRBV5-6 and TRBJ1-5; D gene unclear. CDR1 is SGHDT and CDR2 is YYEEEE in the germline V gene. Deletions cut 4 bases from V and 5 bases from J, with 13 bases between. The CDR3 has 14 residues. CDR3 bases: TGTGCCAGCAGCCTGGGGTTCGGGGATCAGCCCCAGCATTTT. This codes for CASSLGFGDQPQHF.

The chain recombines TRBV5-1 with TRBJ2-3; TRBD1 matches at 7 bases. Germline lookup yields CDR1 SGHRS and CDR2 YFSETQ. The CDR3 covers 14 residues. The V gene end was trimmed by 2 bases and the J gene end by 4 bases; junction bases not matched to a gene: 4. This CDR3 is CASSFRTGADTQYF. The CDR3 DNA follows: TGCGCCAGCAGCTTCCGGACAGGTGCAGATACGCAGTATTTT.

The rearrangement uses TRBV6-4 and TRBJ2-2; no clear D gene. The CDR3 loop spans 16 amino acids. Germline lookup yields CDR1 MRHNA and CDR2 SNTAGT. Trimming cost V 7 bases and J 0 bases, with 15 bases left between them. The CDR3 region has the DNA TGTGCCAGCAAAATATCCGCATACTCGAACACCGGGGAGCTGTTTTTT. Translating gives CASKISAYSNTGELFF.

The rearrangement joins TRBV5-1 to TRBJ2-1, with TRBD1 as a possible D gene (6 bases). The CDR3 is 12 residues long. CDR1 SGHRS and CDR2 YFSETQ come from the germline V gene. V shed 3 bases and J shed 7 bases, with 8 bases lying between them. The CDR3 nucleotides are TGCGCCAGCAGCTCCGGGACAAATGAGCAGTTCTTC. This encodes CASSSGTNEQFF.